Listed below are T cell receptor beta chains from one sample, sequenced in a study of blood T cell repertoires in COVID-19. The repertoire was sequenced with immunoSEQ multiplex PCR; TCRdb's copy has only in-frame clones and lacks some. The table lists 300,000 to 450,000 clones, roughly nine tenths of them singletons. The sequencing input was PBMCs or T cells enriched from blood (not recorded which). Receptors originate from a woman aged 25 to 39 who had recovered from COVID-19. Both conserved end residues are part of each CDR3. Size tells how often a clone was seen (once, few, many) or the class of an expanded clone, and some rows leave it out.

J: TRBJ1-5; V: TRBV19; length: 13; size: -; CDR3: CATKQGASQPQHF
J: TRBJ2-7; V: TRBV14; length: 15; size: -; CDR3: CASSYRTGISYEQYF
J: TRBJ2-5; V: TRBV29-1; length: 17; size: -; CDR3: CSVTPGLAGGYQETQYF
J: TRBJ1-1; V: TRBV19; length: 16; size: -; CDR3: CASSARTGGVGTEAFF
J: TRBJ2-3; V: TRBV5-1; length: 15; size: -; CDR3: CASSPTQGGTDTQYF
J: TRBJ2-5; V: TRBV18; length: 13; size: -; CDR3: CASSLTGEETQYF
J: TRBJ2-1; V: TRBV6-1; length: 15; size: -; CDR3: CASSESAGGNNEQFF
J: TRBJ2-2; V: TRBV27; length: 16; size: -; CDR3: CASSTIGDRGTGELFF
J: TRBJ1-1; V: TRBV30; length: 14; size: -; CDR3: CAWSPEQRNTEAFF
J: TRBJ1-6; V: TRBV4-1; length: 15; size: -; CDR3: CASSREPGGNSPLHF
J: TRBJ2-7; V: TRBV28; length: 16; size: -; CDR3: CASSPSGNRADYEQYF
J: TRBJ1-6; V: TRBV3-1/TRBV3-2; length: 16; size: -; CDR3: CASSLELQGTNSPLHF
J: TRBJ2-7; V: TRBV9; length: 17; size: once; CDR3: CASSARPRGGEELEQYF
J: TRBJ2-7; V: TRBV3-1/TRBV3-2; length: 17; size: few; CDR3: CASSRDKESGNYYEQYF
J: TRBJ2-7; V: TRBV25-1; length: 13; size: -; CDR3: CASSEADRVVVYF
J: TRBJ1-2; V: TRBV4-1; length: 16; size: -; CDR3: CASSQAGGGKGNGYTF
J: TRBJ2-5; V: TRBV24-1; length: 14; size: -; CDR3: CATSDSYRGETQYF
J: TRBJ2-7; V: TRBV7-8; length: 15; size: -; CDR3: CASSLGTGGSYEQYF
J: TRBJ1-1; V: TRBV24-1; length: 13; size: -; CDR3: CATSATGGTEAFF
J: TRBJ2-7; V: TRBV6-2/TRBV6-3; length: 13; size: -; CDR3: CASSSSRLYEQYF
J: TRBJ1-2; V: TRBV6-4; length: 20; size: -; CDR3: CASSDSPWVWGQVLNYGYTF
J: TRBJ1-2; V: TRBV10-3; length: 15; size: few; CDR3: CAISSSRASNYGYTF
J: TRBJ2-1; V: TRBV12-5; length: 15; size: -; CDR3: CASGHEAGGRHEQFF
J: TRBJ2-1; V: TRBV30; length: 13; size: -; CDR3: CAWSPPPSRGQFF
J: TRBJ2-7; V: TRBV23-1; length: 18; size: once; CDR3: CASSQSGLLRGGSYEQYF
J: TRBJ1-4; V: TRBV3-1/TRBV3-2; length: 14; size: -; CDR3: CASSVPGVDEKLFF
J: TRBJ1-2; V: TRBV27; length: 15; size: once; CDR3: CASSSLGGTGDGYTF
J: TRBJ2-5; V: TRBV3-1/TRBV3-2; length: 16; size: -; CDR3: CASSHLDRGIQETQYF
J: TRBJ2-3; V: TRBV9; length: 15; size: -; CDR3: CASSPPHPGTDTQYF
J: TRBJ2-1; V: TRBV3-1/TRBV3-2; length: 13; size: once; CDR3: CASSQGGGNEQFF
J: TRBJ1-6; V: TRBV19; length: 14; size: few; CDR3: CASGQSSYNSPLHF
J: TRBJ1-6; V: TRBV10-3; length: 15; size: once; CDR3: CAISESGTLGSPLHF